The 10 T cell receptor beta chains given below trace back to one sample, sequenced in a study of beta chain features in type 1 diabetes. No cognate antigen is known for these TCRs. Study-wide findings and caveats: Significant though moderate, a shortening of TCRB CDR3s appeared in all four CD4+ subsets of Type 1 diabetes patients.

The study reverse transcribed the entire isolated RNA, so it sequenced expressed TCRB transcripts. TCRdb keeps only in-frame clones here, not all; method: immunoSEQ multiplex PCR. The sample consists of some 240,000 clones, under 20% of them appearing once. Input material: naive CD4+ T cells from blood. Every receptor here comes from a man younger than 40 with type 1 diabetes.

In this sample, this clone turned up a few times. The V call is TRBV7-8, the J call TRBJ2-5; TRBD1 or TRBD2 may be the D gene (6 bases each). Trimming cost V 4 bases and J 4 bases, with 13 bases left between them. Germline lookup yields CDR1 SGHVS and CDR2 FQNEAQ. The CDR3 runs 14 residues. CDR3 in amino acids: CASSSLGGIETQYF. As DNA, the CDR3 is TGTGCCAGCAGCTCCTTAGGGGGGATAGAGACCCAGTACTTC.

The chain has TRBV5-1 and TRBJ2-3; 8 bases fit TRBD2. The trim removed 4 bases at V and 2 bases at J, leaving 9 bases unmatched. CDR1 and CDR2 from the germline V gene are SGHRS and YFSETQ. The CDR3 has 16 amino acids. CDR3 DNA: TGCGCCAGCAGCGAGATCACTAGCGGTGACACAGATACGCAGTATTTT. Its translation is CASSEITSGDTDTQYF.

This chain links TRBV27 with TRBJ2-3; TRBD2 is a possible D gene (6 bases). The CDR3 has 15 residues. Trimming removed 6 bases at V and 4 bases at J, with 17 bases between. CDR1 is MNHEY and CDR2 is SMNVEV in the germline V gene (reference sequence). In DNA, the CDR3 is TGTGCCAGCAGCCGGCGGGAAGGGGTGGCAGATACGCAGTATTTT. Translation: CASSRREGVADTQYF.

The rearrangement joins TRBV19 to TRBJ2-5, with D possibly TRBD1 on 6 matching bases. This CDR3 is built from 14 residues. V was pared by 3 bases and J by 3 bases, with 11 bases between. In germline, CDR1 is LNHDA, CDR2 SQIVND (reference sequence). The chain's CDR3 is CASSIGQKKETQYF. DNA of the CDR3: TGTGCCAGTAGTATTGGACAGAAGAAAGAGACCCAGTACTTC. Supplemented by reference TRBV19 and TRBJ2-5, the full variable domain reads DGGITQSPKYLFRKEGQNVTLSCEQNLNHDAMYWYRQDPGQGLRLIYYSQIVNDFQKGDIAEGYSVSREKKESFPLTVTSAQKNPTAFYLCASSIGQKKETQYFGPGTRLLVL.

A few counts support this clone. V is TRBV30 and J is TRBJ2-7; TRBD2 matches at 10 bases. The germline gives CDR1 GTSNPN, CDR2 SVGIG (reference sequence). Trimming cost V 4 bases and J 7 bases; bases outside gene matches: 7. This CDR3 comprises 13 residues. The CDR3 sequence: CAWNWLAGEEQYF. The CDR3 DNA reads TGTGCCTGGAATTGGCTAGCGGGAGAAGAGCAGTACTTC.

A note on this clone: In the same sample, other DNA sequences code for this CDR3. CDR3 bases: TGTGCCAGCAGCAGGGGGCTGGAAACCCAGTACTTC. Protein product: CASSRGLETQYF. The rearrangement joins TRBV9 to TRBJ2-5, with 7 bases fitting TRBD1. J gave up 8 bases and V 4 bases, and 5 bases lay outside the gene matches. The CDR3 consists of 12 residues. CDR1 and CDR2 from the germline V gene are SGDLS and YYNGEE.

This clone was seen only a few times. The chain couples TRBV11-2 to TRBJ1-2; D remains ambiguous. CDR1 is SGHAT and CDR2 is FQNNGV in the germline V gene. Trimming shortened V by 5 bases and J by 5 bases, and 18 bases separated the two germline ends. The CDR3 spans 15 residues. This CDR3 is CASSPRNEGGYGYTF. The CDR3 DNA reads TGTGCCAGCAGCCCCCGGAACGAAGGCGGGTATGGCTACACCTTC.

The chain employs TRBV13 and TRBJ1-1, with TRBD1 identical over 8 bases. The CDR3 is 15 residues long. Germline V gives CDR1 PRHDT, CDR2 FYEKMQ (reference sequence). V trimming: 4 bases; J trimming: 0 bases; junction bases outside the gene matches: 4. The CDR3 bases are TGTGCCAGCAGCTCCAACAGGGGGATGAACACTGAAGCTTTCTTT. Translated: CASSSNRGMNTEAFF.

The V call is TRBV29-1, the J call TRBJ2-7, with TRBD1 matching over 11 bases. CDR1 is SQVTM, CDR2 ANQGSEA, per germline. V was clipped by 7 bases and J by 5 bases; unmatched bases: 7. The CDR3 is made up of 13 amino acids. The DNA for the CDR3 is TGCAGCGAGAGGACAGGGGGCTATCACGAGCAGTACTTC. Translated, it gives CSERTGGYHEQYF.

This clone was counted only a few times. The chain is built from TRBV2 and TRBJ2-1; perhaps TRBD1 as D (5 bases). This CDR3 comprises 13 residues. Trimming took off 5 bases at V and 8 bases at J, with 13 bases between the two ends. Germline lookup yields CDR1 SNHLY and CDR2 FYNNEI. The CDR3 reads CASSILREDEQFF. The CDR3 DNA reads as TGTGCCAGCAGTATTCTCAGGGAAGATGAGCAGTTCTTC.